This T cell receptor beta chain is from a study of CD8 T cells in ankylosing spondylitis. The authors made TCR beta libraries by quantitative 5'-RACE with molecular barcodes. TCRdb independently ran MiXCR on the 5' RACE reads; one entry per CDR3 protein. The table shows 150,000 to 200,000 distinct CDR3 sequences, with around 19% occurring only once. Germline CDR1 is SGHTA and CDR2 is FQGNSA. The V end lost 2 bases, the J end lost 7 bases, and 8 bases lay between the germline ends. The CDR3 is 12 amino acids. In the case of this clonotype: Its antigen remains unknown.

Study findings and constraints: Ankylosing spondylitis blood seemed to carry a telltale TCR beta motif made of roughly eight highly homologous variants. Matched ankylosing spondylitis synovial fluid reportedly contained a significantly enriched population of disease-linked clones. Relatively rare in peripheral blood, disease-linked clones were also CD8+.

The genes are TRBV7-2 and TRBJ1-1; D is undetermined. The sequencing input was blood, either unsorted or a sorted T cell fraction (not recorded which). The sequence was obtained from a male donor with ankylosing spondylitis or in good health (not recorded which). In nucleotides, the CDR3 is TGTGCCAGCAGCTTACTGACGTTTGAAGCTTTCTTT. This codes for CASSLLTFEAFF.